Listed below are T cell receptor beta chains from one sample, sequenced in a study of blood T cell repertoires in COVID-19. The data were produced by immunoSEQ multiplex PCR, yet TCRdb's version contains in-frame clones alone and is incomplete. The sample holds about 100,000 clones; about 89% are singletons and the top ten take over 0.95%. Sequencing was performed on peripheral blood. The receptor source for this set is a man aged 55 to 70 with acute or convalescent COVID-19. Both conserved end residues are part of each CDR3. A D gene is named only where the DNA matches it firmly. Clone size appears in some rows only: once, few, many, or a class for an expanded clone.

CDR3nt: TGCGCCAGCAGTGGGACCCGAACAGGGGTACGCGAGCAGTACTTC; CDR3aa: CASSGTRTGVREQYF; d_gene: TRBD1; j_gene: TRBJ2-7; v_gene: TRBV10-2; abundance: NA
CDR3nt: TGTGCCATCAGTGAGGCAGGGGCAAATTCACCCCTCCACTTT; CDR3aa: CAISEAGANSPLHF; d_gene: NA; j_gene: TRBJ1-6; v_gene: TRBV10-3; abundance: NA
CDR3nt: TGTGCCAGCTCACCACCAGGGGGTCTGAACACTGAAGCTTTCTTT; CDR3aa: CASSPPGGLNTEAFF; d_gene: NA; j_gene: TRBJ1-1; v_gene: TRBV18; abundance: NA
CDR3nt: TGTGCCAGTAGTATAGAAAAATCCAGGGTGCATGAGACCCAGTACTTC; CDR3aa: CASSIEKSRVHETQYF; d_gene: NA; j_gene: TRBJ2-5; v_gene: TRBV19; abundance: NA
CDR3nt: TGTGCCAGCAGTTACGGACTAGCGGGAGCAGATACGCAGTATTTT; CDR3aa: CASSYGLAGADTQYF; d_gene: TRBD2; j_gene: TRBJ2-3; v_gene: TRBV6-5; abundance: NA
CDR3nt: TGTGCCAGCAGCCCGGCGTCCGGAGGGAATGAGCAGTTCTTC; CDR3aa: CASSPASGGNEQFF; d_gene: NA; j_gene: TRBJ2-1; v_gene: TRBV13; abundance: NA
CDR3nt: TGTGCTAGCAGTGAACTGGACAGGGGATATCAGCCCCAGCATTTT; CDR3aa: CASSELDRGYQPQHF; d_gene: TRBD1; j_gene: TRBJ1-5; v_gene: TRBV6-1; abundance: NA
CDR3nt: TGTGCCAGCAGCCGGGAGGGATTGGAAGGCTACACCTTC; CDR3aa: CASSREGLEGYTF; d_gene: NA; j_gene: TRBJ1-2; v_gene: TRBV3-1/TRBV3-2; abundance: NA
CDR3nt: TGTGCCAGCAGCCCTTACACCGGGGAGCTGTTTTTT; CDR3aa: CASSPYTGELFF; d_gene: NA; j_gene: TRBJ2-2; v_gene: TRBV7-9; abundance: NA
CDR3nt: TGTGCCAGCAGTTTCCGGTGGAGCAACTATGGCTACACCTTC; CDR3aa: CASSFRWSNYGYTF; d_gene: NA; j_gene: TRBJ1-2; v_gene: TRBV28; abundance: NA
CDR3nt: TGTGCCAGCAGCCCCCAAACAACTAATGAAAAACTGTTTTTT; CDR3aa: CASSPQTTNEKLFF; d_gene: NA; j_gene: TRBJ1-4; v_gene: TRBV14; abundance: NA
CDR3nt: TGTGCCAGCAGCCCGTCATTGGGGCAAGGCTATGGCTACACCTTC; CDR3aa: CASSPSLGQGYGYTF; d_gene: NA; j_gene: TRBJ1-2; v_gene: TRBV11-2; abundance: NA
CDR3nt: TGCGCCAGCAGCTTGGAGCTAGCGGGGGGAAGCACAGATACGCAGTATTTT; CDR3aa: CASSLELAGGSTDTQYF; d_gene: TRBD2; j_gene: TRBJ2-3; v_gene: TRBV5-1; abundance: NA
CDR3nt: TGTGCCAGCAGCCCGCGTCCCGGGACAGGGAGCCTAGGGGCTAATGAAAAACTGTTTTTT; CDR3aa: CASSPRPGTGSLGANEKLFF; d_gene: TRBD1; j_gene: TRBJ1-4; v_gene: TRBV5-4; abundance: NA
CDR3nt: TGTGCCAGCAGCTTTGGACAGGGCGCGGATACGCAGTATTTT; CDR3aa: CASSFGQGADTQYF; d_gene: TRBD1; j_gene: TRBJ2-3; v_gene: TRBV7-3; abundance: NA
CDR3nt: TGTGCCAGCAGTTTATACAGGGTGGGTCTTATTGAGCAGTTCTTC; CDR3aa: CASSLYRVGLIEQFF; d_gene: NA; j_gene: TRBJ2-1; v_gene: TRBV28; abundance: NA
CDR3nt: TGTGCCACCAGTCAGGTTAACTATGGCTACACCTTC; CDR3aa: CATSQVNYGYTF; d_gene: NA; j_gene: TRBJ1-2; v_gene: TRBV24-1; abundance: NA
CDR3nt: TGTGCCAGCTCACCGGGGACAGGGTCCTACGAGCAGTACTTC; CDR3aa: CASSPGTGSYEQYF; d_gene: TRBD1; j_gene: TRBJ2-7; v_gene: TRBV18; abundance: once
CDR3nt: TGTGCCAGTAGTCCCACTACTGAAAAACTGTTTTTT; CDR3aa: CASSPTTEKLFF; d_gene: NA; j_gene: TRBJ1-4; v_gene: TRBV19; abundance: NA
CDR3nt: TGTGCCAGCAGTTTAGGACAGGGGACTCAGCCCCAGCATTTT; CDR3aa: CASSLGQGTQPQHF; d_gene: TRBD1; j_gene: TRBJ1-5; v_gene: TRBV28; abundance: NA
CDR3nt: TGTGCCAGCAGCCCGAGACGGGACAGGGGGCTTTTTGATGGCTACACCTTC; CDR3aa: CASSPRRDRGLFDGYTF; d_gene: TRBD1; j_gene: TRBJ1-2; v_gene: TRBV4-2; abundance: few
CDR3nt: TGCGCCAGCAGCTCGACAGGGACTGGAAACACCATATATTTT; CDR3aa: CASSSTGTGNTIYF; d_gene: TRBD1; j_gene: TRBJ1-3; v_gene: TRBV5-1; abundance: few
CDR3nt: TGTGCCAGCAGCCAAGCGGGACTAGTCTATGGCGGGGAGCTGTTTTTT; CDR3aa: CASSQAGLVYGGELFF; d_gene: TRBD2; j_gene: TRBJ2-2; v_gene: TRBV14; abundance: NA
CDR3nt: TGCGCCAGCAGCCCCTGGGTAGCGGGAGTGGACAATGAGCAGTTCTTC; CDR3aa: CASSPWVAGVDNEQFF; d_gene: TRBD2; j_gene: TRBJ2-1; v_gene: TRBV5-1; abundance: NA
CDR3nt: TGTGCCAGCAGTCTCGATCAGGGACAGATTGGGGAGCTGTTTTTT; CDR3aa: CASSLDQGQIGELFF; d_gene: TRBD1; j_gene: TRBJ2-2; v_gene: TRBV2; abundance: NA
CDR3nt: TGTGCCAGCTCACCCGAACTAGCTGGCGCCGGGGAGCTGTTTTTT; CDR3aa: CASSPELAGAGELFF; d_gene: NA; j_gene: TRBJ2-2; v_gene: TRBV18; abundance: NA
CDR3nt: TGTGCCAGCAGCCCCGGGAGAGAAAATGAAAAACTGTTTTTT; CDR3aa: CASSPGRENEKLFF; d_gene: NA; j_gene: TRBJ1-4; v_gene: TRBV5-4; abundance: NA
CDR3nt: TGTGCCTCTCGGGGGGGGGCGCAGAACACTGAAGCTTTCTTT; CDR3aa: CASRGGAQNTEAFF; d_gene: NA; j_gene: TRBJ1-1; v_gene: TRBV30; abundance: NA
CDR3nt: TGTGCCAGCAGTGAGCGACCAATAAGGACTAGCGGGGACAGGAAGTACTTC; CDR3aa: CASSERPIRTSGDRKYF; d_gene: TRBD2; j_gene: TRBJ2-5; v_gene: TRBV2; abundance: NA
CDR3nt: TGTGCCAGCAGTGAAAGACAGGGGTCGAACAATCAGCCCCAGCATTTT; CDR3aa: CASSERQGSNNQPQHF; d_gene: TRBD1; j_gene: TRBJ1-5; v_gene: TRBV2; abundance: NA
CDR3nt: TGTGCCAGCAGCTTAATTAGGACAGACTATGGCTACACCTTC; CDR3aa: CASSLIRTDYGYTF; d_gene: NA; j_gene: TRBJ1-2; v_gene: TRBV7-3; abundance: NA
CDR3nt: TGTGCCAGCAGCTTAGACCCAGGGGTTAGCAATCAGCCCCAGCATTTT; CDR3aa: CASSLDPGVSNQPQHF; d_gene: NA; j_gene: TRBJ1-5; v_gene: TRBV7-2; abundance: NA
CDR3nt: TGCGCCAGCAGTGGGAGATCCGTCTCTGGAAACACCATATATTTT; CDR3aa: CASSGRSVSGNTIYF; d_gene: NA; j_gene: TRBJ1-3; v_gene: TRBV10-2; abundance: NA
CDR3nt: TGTGCCAGCAGCTTCCCTCGGACAGGGGCTATCTATAATTCACCCCTCCACTTT; CDR3aa: CASSFPRTGAIYNSPLHF; d_gene: TRBD1; j_gene: TRBJ1-6; v_gene: TRBV7-2; abundance: NA
CDR3nt: TGCAGTGCTGGACAGGGGATGACCATATATTTT; CDR3aa: CSAGQGMTIYF; d_gene: TRBD1; j_gene: TRBJ1-3; v_gene: TRBV20-1; abundance: NA
CDR3nt: TGTGCCAGCAGTTTGATAATAGCGGGGGCCAATGAGCAGTTCTTC; CDR3aa: CASSLIIAGANEQFF; d_gene: TRBD2; j_gene: TRBJ2-1; v_gene: TRBV27; abundance: once
CDR3nt: TGTGCCTGGGCACTTAACACTGAAGCTTTCTTT; CDR3aa: CAWALNTEAFF; d_gene: NA; j_gene: TRBJ1-1; v_gene: TRBV30; abundance: NA
CDR3nt: TGTGCCAGCCAAATAGTACAGAGTAACTATGGCTACACCTTC; CDR3aa: CASQIVQSNYGYTF; d_gene: NA; j_gene: TRBJ1-2; v_gene: TRBV6-5; abundance: NA
CDR3nt: TGTGCCAGCAGTTCGTCCCTAGCGGGAGGCATAGGGGGCTACAATGAGCAGTTCTTC; CDR3aa: CASSSSLAGGIGGYNEQFF; d_gene: TRBD2; j_gene: TRBJ2-1; v_gene: TRBV27; abundance: NA
CDR3nt: TGTGCCAGTACCCTAACAGATCAGCCCCAGCATTTT; CDR3aa: CASTLTDQPQHF; d_gene: NA; j_gene: TRBJ1-5; v_gene: TRBV19; abundance: once
CDR3nt: TGTGCCAGCAGCCAAGTTGCGCTGAACACTGAAGCTTTCTTT; CDR3aa: CASSQVALNTEAFF; d_gene: NA; j_gene: TRBJ1-1; v_gene: TRBV3-1/TRBV3-2; abundance: NA
CDR3nt: TGTACCAGCAGCTTAGCGGACTGGTACGAGCAGTACTTC; CDR3aa: CTSSLADWYEQYF; d_gene: NA; j_gene: TRBJ2-7; v_gene: TRBV7-2; abundance: NA
CDR3nt: TGTGCCAGCAGCCCTGCAGGGAGGGAGACCCAGTACTTC; CDR3aa: CASSPAGRETQYF; d_gene: NA; j_gene: TRBJ2-5; v_gene: TRBV7-2; abundance: NA
CDR3nt: TGTGCCAGCAGAGAGCGGGGCACAGATACGCAGTATTTT; CDR3aa: CASRERGTDTQYF; d_gene: NA; j_gene: TRBJ2-3; v_gene: TRBV5-4; abundance: NA
CDR3nt: TGTGCCAGCAGTGAAAATCCCTCAGGGGATCTCGGAAACACCATATATTTT; CDR3aa: CASSENPSGDLGNTIYF; d_gene: NA; j_gene: TRBJ1-3; v_gene: TRBV6-1; abundance: few
CDR3nt: TGTGCCTCAGCTTCAGGACAGGGTAGCGTGGGGCAGTACTTC; CDR3aa: CASASGQGSVGQYF; d_gene: TRBD1; j_gene: TRBJ2-7; v_gene: TRBV30; abundance: NA
CDR3nt: TGTGCCAGTAGTATATCTAGATCATCCGGGGAGCTGTTTTTT; CDR3aa: CASSISRSSGELFF; d_gene: NA; j_gene: TRBJ2-2; v_gene: TRBV19; abundance: NA
CDR3nt: TGTGCCATCAGGACAGGGGTCGCGACTGAAGCTTTCTTT; CDR3aa: CAIRTGVATEAFF; d_gene: TRBD1; j_gene: TRBJ1-1; v_gene: TRBV10-3; abundance: NA